The present entry profiles one T cell receptor beta chain with its context. Its matching antigen is unknown. The data derive from a study of long-term antiretroviral therapy in people with HIV. They ran version v3.0 of the immunoSEQ assay at survey level. Each sample had sequencing targeting roughly 35,000-50,000 T-cell genomes. TCRdb's table, derived via immunoSEQ multiplex PCR, lists solely in-frame clones and lacks some. The sample records 15,000 to 20,000 clones, 60% to 80% being singletons. Study results and limitations: ART-treated samples gained diversity yet remained below transplant donor controls. In the period from 2004 to 2017, blood was collected, possibly under older ART regimens. Control repertoires displayed wider CDR3 length ranges than the HIV repertoires.

The sequencing used unsorted PBMCs, collected 2.3 years after starting antiretroviral therapy. The sequence was obtained from a woman aged 40 to 49 with HIV.

The CDR3 is CASSQSGRDSTDTQYF. CDR3 bases: TGCGCCAGCAGCCAGAGCGGGAGGGATAGCACAGATACGCAGTATTTT. J is TRBJ2-3 and V is TRBV5-1; the match to TRBD2 covers 10 bases. The ends lost 4 bases at V and 0 bases at J; junction bases unmatched: 5. The CDR3 runs to 16 residues. CDR1 SGHRS and CDR2 YFSETQ come from the germline V gene.